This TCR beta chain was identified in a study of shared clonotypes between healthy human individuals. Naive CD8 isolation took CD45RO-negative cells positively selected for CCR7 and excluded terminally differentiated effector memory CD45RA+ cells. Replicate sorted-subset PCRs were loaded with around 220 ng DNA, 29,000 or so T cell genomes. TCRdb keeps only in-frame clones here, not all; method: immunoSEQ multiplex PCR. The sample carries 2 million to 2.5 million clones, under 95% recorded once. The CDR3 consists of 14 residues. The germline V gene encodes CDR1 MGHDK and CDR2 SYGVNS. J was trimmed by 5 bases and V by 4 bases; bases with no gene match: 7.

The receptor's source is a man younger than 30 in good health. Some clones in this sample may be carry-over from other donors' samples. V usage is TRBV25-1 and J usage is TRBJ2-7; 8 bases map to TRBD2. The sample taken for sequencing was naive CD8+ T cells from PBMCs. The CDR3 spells CASSARGGFDEQYF. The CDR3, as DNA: TGTGCCAGCAGTGCCCGGGGGGGTTTTGACGAGCAGTACTTC.